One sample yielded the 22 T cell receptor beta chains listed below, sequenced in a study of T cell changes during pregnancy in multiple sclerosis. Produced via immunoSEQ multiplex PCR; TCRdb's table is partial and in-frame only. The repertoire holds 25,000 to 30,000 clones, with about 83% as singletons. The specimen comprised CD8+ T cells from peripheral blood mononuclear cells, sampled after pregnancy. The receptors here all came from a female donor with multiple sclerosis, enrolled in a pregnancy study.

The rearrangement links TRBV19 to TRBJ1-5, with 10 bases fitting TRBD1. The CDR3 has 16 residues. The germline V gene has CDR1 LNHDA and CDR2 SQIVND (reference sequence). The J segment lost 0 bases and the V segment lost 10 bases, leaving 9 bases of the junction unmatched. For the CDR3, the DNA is TGTGCCACCCGGACAGGGGGTTACTATAGCAATCAGCCCCAGCATTTT. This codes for CATRTGGYYSNQPQHF.

DNA for the CDR3: TGTGCCAGCTCACCCATGGACAGGGTTGGCACTGAAGCTTTCTTT. The encoded protein is CASSPMDRVGTEAFF. This sequence joins TRBV18 and TRBJ1-1, with 8 nucleotides matching TRBD1. The ends lost 3 bases at V and 4 bases at J; junction bases unmatched: 7. This CDR3 has 15 residues. CDR1 and CDR2 (germline): KGHSH, LQKENI.

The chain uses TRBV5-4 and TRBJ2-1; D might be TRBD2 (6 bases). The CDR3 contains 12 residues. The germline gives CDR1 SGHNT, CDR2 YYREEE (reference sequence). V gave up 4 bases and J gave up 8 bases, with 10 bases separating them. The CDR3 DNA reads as TGTGCCAGCAGCCCAGGAGGGGATGAGCAGTTCTTC. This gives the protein CASSPGGDEQFF.

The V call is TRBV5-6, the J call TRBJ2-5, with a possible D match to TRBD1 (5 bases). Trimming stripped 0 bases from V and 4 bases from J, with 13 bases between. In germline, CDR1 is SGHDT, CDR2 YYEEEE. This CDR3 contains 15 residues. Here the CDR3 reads CASSLGQGSGETQYF. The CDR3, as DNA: TGTGCCAGCAGCTTGGGCCAGGGCTCGGGAGAGACCCAGTACTTC.

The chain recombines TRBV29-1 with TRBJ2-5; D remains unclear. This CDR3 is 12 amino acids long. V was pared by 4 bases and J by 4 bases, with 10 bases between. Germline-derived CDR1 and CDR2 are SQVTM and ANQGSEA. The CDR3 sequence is CSVGSTAETQYF. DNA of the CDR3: TGCAGCGTTGGAAGTACAGCAGAGACCCAGTACTTC.

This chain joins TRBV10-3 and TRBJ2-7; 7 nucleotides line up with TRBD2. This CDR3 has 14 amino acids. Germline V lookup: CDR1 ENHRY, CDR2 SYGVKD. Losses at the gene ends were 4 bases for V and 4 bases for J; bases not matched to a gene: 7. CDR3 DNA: TGTGCCATCAGTGCCCCGGGGGAGGGGTACGAGCAGTACTTC. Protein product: CAISAPGEGYEQYF.

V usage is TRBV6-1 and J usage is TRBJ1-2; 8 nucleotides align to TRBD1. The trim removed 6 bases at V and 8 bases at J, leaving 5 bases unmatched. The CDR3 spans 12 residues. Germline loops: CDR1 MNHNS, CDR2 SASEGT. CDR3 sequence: CASRDRVRGYTF. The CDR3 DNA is TGTGCCAGCAGGGACAGGGTTAGAGGCTACACCTTC.

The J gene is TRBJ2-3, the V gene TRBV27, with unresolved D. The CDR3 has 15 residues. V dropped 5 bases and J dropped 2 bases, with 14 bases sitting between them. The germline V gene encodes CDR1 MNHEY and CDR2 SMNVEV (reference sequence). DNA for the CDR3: TGTGCCAGCAGTCCCCTCGGCACAGCCACAGATACGCAGTATTTT. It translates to CASSPLGTATDTQYF.

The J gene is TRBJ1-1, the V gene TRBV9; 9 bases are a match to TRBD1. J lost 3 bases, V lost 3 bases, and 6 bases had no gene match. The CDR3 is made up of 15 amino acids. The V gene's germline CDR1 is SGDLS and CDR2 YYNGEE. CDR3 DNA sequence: TGTGCCAGCAGCGGCCACAGGGGGCGCGACACTGAAGCTTTCTTT. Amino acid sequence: CASSGHRGRDTEAFF. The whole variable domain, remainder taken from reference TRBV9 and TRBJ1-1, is DSGVTQTPKHLITATGQRVTLRCSPRSGDLSVYWYQQSLDQGLQFLIQYYNGEERAKGNILERFSAQQFPDLHSELNLSSLELGDSALYFCASSGHRGRDTEAFFGQGTRLTVV.

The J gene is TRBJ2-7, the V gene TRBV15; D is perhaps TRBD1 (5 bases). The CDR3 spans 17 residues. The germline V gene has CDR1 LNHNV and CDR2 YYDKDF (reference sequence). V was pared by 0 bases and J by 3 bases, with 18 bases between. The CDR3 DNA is TGTGCCACCAGCAGAGATCTCTTAGGGGTATACGGCTACGAGCAGTACTTC. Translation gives CATSRDLLGVYGYEQYF. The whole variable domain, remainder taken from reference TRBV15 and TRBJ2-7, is DAMVIQNPRYQVTQFGKPVTLSCSQTLNHNVMYWYQQKSSQAPKLLFHYYDKDFNNEADTPDNFQSRRPNTSFCFLDIRSPGLGDTAMYLCATSRDLLGVYGYEQYFGPGTRLTVT.

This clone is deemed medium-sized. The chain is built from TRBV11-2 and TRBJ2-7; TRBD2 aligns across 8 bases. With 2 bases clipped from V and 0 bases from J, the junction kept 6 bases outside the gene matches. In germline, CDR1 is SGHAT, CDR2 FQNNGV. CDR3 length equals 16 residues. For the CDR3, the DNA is TGTGCCAGCAGCTTACTGAGCGGGGGTCCCTCCTACGAGCAGTACTTC. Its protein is CASSLLSGGPSYEQYF.

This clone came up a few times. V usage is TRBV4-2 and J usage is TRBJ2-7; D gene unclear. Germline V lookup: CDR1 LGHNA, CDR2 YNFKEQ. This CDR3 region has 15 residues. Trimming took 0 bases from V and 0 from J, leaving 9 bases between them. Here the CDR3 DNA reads TGTGCCAGCAGCCAAGAAACCGGGTCCTCCTACGAGCAGTACTTC. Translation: CASSQETGSSYEQYF.

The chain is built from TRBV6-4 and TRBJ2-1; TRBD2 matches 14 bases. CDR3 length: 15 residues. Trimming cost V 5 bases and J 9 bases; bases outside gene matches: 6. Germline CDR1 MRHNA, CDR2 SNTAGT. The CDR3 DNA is TGTGCCAGCAGTTCCGGGACTAGCGGGGGAAGTGAGCAGTTCTTC. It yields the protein CASSSGTSGGSEQFF.

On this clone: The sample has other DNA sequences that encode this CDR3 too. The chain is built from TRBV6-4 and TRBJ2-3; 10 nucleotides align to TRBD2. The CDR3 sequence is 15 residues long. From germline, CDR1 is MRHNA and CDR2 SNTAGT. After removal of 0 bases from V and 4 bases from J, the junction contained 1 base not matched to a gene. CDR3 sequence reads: CASSDSSGGADTQYF. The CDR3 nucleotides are TGTGCCAGCAGTGACTCGAGCGGGGGGGCAGATACGCAGTATTTT.

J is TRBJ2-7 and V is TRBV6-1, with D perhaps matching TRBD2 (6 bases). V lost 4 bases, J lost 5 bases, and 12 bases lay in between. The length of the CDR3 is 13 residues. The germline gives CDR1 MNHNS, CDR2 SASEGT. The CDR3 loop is CASSGGDFHEQYF. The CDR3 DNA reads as TGTGCCAGCAGTGGAGGGGACTTTCACGAGCAGTACTTC.

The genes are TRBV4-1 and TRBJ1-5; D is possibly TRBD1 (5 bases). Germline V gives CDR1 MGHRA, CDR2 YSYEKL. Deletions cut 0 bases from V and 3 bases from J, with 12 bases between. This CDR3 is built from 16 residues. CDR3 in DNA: TGCGCCAGCAGCCAAGAGAGTTCAGGGTACAATCAGCCCCAGCATTTT. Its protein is CASSQESSGYNQPQHF.

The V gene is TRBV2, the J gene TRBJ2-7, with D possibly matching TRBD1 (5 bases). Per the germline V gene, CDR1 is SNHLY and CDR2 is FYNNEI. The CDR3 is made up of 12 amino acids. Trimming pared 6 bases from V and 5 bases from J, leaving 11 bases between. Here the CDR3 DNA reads TGTGCCAGCAGCAGGGTAGGAGACGAGCAGTACTTC. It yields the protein CASSRVGDEQYF.

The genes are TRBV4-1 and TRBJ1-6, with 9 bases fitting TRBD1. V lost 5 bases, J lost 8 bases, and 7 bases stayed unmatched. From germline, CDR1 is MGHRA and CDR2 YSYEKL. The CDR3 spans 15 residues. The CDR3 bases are TGCGCCAGCAGCACTCACAGGGGGCTGTATTCACCCCTCCACTTT. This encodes CASSTHRGLYSPLHF.

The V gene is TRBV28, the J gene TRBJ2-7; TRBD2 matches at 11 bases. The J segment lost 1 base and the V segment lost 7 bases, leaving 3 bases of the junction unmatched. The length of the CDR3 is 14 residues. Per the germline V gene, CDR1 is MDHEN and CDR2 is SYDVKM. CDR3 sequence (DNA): TGTGCCAGCACCCCTAGCGGGGGGTCCTACGAGCAGTACTTC. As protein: CASTPSGGSYEQYF. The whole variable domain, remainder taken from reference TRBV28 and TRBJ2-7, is DVKVTQSSRYLVKRTGEKVFLECVQDMDHENMFWYRQDPGLGLRLIYFSYDVKMKEKGDIPEGYSVSREKKERFSLILESASTNQTSMYLCASTPSGGSYEQYFGPGTRLTVT.

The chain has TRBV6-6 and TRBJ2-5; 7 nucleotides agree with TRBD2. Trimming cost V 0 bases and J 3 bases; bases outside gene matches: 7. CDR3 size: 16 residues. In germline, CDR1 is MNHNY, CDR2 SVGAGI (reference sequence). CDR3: CASSYSKIRGEETQYF. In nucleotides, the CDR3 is TGTGCCAGCAGTTACTCGAAAATCCGGGGGGAAGAGACCCAGTACTTC.

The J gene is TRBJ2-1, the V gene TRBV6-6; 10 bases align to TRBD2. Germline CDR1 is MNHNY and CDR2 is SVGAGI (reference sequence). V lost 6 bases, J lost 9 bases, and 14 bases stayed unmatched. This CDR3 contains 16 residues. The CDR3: CASSPVRAGGLTEQFF. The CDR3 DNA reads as TGTGCCAGCAGCCCTGTCAGAGCGGGGGGGCTAACTGAGCAGTTCTTC.

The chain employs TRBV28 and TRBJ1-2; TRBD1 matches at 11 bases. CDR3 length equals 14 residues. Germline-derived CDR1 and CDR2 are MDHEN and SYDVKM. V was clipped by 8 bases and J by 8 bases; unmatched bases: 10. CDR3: CASFLDRGLRGYTF. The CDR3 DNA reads TGTGCCAGCTTCCTGGACAGGGGGCTTCGGGGCTACACCTTC.